This TCR beta chain was captured in a study of blood T cells in healthy people across ages. Overall study findings and caveats: Compared with aged donors, long-lived donors showed fewer expanded clones, suggesting selection.

The CDR3 totals 15 residues. V was pared by 5 bases and J by 0 bases, with 5 bases of the junction left unmatched. CDR1 is LGHNT, CDR2 FRNRAP, per germline. This clonotype was recorded a few times. Its antigen remains unknown. The second PCR ran roughly 6 to 12 cycles with a sample-barcoded 5' primer and J-beta primers. The authors tagged each cDNA molecule using a template-switch adaptor with 12 random nucleotides. TCRdb reprocessed the 5' RACE reads via MiXCR and lists one record per CDR3 protein. The table includes about 1.6 million distinct CDR3 sequences, about 31% detected once. Sequenced material: blood. The origin of this receptor is a woman between 25 and 40 years old in good health. The chain joins TRBV12-5 to TRBJ2-3; 7 positions agree with TRBD1. For the CDR3, the DNA is TGTGCTAGTGGTGAGGGACAGTTTAGCACAGATACGCAGTATTTT. Protein: CASGEGQFSTDTQYF.